In its sample, the clone carrying this T cell receptor beta chain was seen a few times. CDR1 and CDR2 (germline): SEHNR, FQNEAQ (reference sequence). This CDR3 has 15 amino acids. The ends were cut back, 7 bases at V and 0 bases at J, with 14 bases in the middle. About 10 ml of fresh peripheral blood supplied the PBMCs. The TCR beta CDR3 regions underwent amplification using RNA transcripts as the source. First-round RT-PCR targeting the TCR CDR3 was performed with the HTBI primer set. MiXCR, run by TCRdb on the multiplex PCR reads, gives a single entry per CDR3 protein. The data show 250,000 to 300,000 distinct CDR3 sequences, with approximately 18% seen just once and 35% to 40% held by the top ten. This sample was taken from a study of T cells in Graves' hyperthyroidism and ophthalmopathy.

The chain links TRBV7-9 to TRBJ2-3, with D possibly being TRBD2 (6 bases). This TCR came from a man between 45 and 60 years old with Graves' ophthalmopathy. The sample comprised blood. CDR3 sequence: CASNIFAGSTDTQYF. The DNA of the CDR3 is TGTGCCAGCAACATTTTTGCGGGGAGCACAGATACGCAGTATTTT.